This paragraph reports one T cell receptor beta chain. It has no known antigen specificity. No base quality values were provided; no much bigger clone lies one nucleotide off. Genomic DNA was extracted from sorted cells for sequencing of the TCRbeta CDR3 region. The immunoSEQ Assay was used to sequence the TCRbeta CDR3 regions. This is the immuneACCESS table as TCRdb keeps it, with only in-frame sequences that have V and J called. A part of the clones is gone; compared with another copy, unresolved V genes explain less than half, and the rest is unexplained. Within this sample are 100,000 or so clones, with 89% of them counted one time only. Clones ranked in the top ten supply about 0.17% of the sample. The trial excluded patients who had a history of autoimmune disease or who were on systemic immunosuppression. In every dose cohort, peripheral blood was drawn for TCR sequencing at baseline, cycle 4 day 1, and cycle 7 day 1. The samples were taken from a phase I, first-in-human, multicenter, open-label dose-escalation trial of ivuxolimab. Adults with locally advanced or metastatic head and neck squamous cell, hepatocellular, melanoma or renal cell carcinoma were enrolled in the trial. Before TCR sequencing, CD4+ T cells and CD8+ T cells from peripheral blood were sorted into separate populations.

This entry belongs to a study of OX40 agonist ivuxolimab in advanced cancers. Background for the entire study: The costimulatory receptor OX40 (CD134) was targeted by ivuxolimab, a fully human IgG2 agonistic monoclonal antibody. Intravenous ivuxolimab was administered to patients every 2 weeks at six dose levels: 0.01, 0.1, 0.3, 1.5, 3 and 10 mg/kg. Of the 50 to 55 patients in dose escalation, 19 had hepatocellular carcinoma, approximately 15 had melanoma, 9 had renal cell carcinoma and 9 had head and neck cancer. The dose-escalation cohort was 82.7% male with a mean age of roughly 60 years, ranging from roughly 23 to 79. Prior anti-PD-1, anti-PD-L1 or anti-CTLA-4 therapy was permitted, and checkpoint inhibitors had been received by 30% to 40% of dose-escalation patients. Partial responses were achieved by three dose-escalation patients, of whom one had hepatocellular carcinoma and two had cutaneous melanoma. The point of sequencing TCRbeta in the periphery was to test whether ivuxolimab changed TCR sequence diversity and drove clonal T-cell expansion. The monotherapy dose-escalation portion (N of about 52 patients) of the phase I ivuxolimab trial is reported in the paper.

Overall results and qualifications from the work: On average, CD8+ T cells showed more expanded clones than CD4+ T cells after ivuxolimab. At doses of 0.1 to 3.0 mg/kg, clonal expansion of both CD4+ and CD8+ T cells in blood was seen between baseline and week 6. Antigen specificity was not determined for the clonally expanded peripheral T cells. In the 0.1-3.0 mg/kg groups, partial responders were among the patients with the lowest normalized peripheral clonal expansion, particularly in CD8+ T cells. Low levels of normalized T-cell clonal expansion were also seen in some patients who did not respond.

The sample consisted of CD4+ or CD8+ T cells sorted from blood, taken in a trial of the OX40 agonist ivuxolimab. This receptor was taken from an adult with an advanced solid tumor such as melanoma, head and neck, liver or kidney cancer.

The encoded CDR3 is CASSSQTYGELFF. The sequenced DNA: TGTGCCAGCAGCTCGCAGACCTACGGGGAGCTGTTTTTT. The chain links TRBV9 with TRBJ2-2, with the identity of the D gene unclear. Taken from cysteine to phenylalanine, the CDR3 has 13 residues. Just CDR3 DNA is preserved here, 39 bases in frame from base 1. V lost 4 bases and J lost 7 bases; the stretch between them is 11 bases long. CDR1 and CDR2 (SGDLS, YYNGEE) derive from the germline V gene.